The rows below give T cell receptor beta chains drawn from one sample of a study of CD8 T cells in ankylosing spondylitis. TCRdb re-called the 5' RACE reads through MiXCR, storing one row per CDR3 protein. The profile shows 230,000 or so distinct CDR3 sequences, 20% to 30% of them singletons. Material for sequencing was blood, either unsorted or a sorted T cell fraction (not recorded which). All receptors derive from a male donor with ankylosing spondylitis or in good health (not recorded which). Each CDR3 is given with its conserved first and last residue. The D gene is left open where the match is weak. Size tells how often a clone was seen (once, few, many) or the class of an expanded clone, and some rows leave it out.

cdr3_aa: CASSQGRAGELFF; cdr3_nt: TGTGCCAGCAGCCAGGGGCGCGCGGGGGAGCTGTTTTTT; j_call: TRBJ2-2; clone_size: many; d_call: -; v_call: TRBV3-1
cdr3_aa: CSARDLAQEEAFF; cdr3_nt: TGCAGTGCTAGAGATCTGGCACAGGAGGAGGCTTTCTTT; j_call: TRBJ1-1; clone_size: many; d_call: -; v_call: TRBV20-1
cdr3_aa: CASSEGIGNEKLFF; cdr3_nt: TGTGCCAGCAGCGAGGGAATTGGTAATGAAAAACTGTTTTTT; j_call: TRBJ1-4; clone_size: many; d_call: -; v_call: TRBV9
cdr3_aa: CSVDGARGVPDTQYF; cdr3_nt: TGCAGCGTTGATGGCGCCAGGGGAGTCCCAGATACGCAGTATTTT; j_call: TRBJ2-3; clone_size: -; d_call: -; v_call: TRBV29-1
cdr3_aa: CASSQVRSHTGELFF; cdr3_nt: TGCGCCAGCAGCCAAGTTCGCAGCCACACCGGGGAGCTGTTTTTT; j_call: TRBJ2-2; clone_size: many; d_call: -; v_call: TRBV4-1
cdr3_aa: CAISGTFIGEQFF; cdr3_nt: TGTGCCATCAGTGGAACTTTTATCGGTGAGCAGTTCTTC; j_call: TRBJ2-1; clone_size: -; d_call: -; v_call: TRBV10-3
cdr3_aa: CAITSGGNEQYF; cdr3_nt: TGTGCCATCACTTCAGGGGGCAACGAGCAGTACTTC; j_call: TRBJ2-7; clone_size: many; d_call: TRBD1; v_call: TRBV10-3
cdr3_aa: CATSIRGQGAGGYTF; cdr3_nt: TGTGCCACCAGCATCCGAGGACAGGGGGCAGGAGGCTACACCTTC; j_call: TRBJ1-2; clone_size: many; d_call: TRBD1; v_call: TRBV15
cdr3_aa: CASSQGIGRKETQYF; cdr3_nt: TGTGCCAGCAGCCAAGGCATAGGACGGAAAGAGACCCAGTACTTC; j_call: TRBJ2-5; clone_size: -; d_call: -; v_call: TRBV3-1
cdr3_aa: CASSQDYGNRGEQYF; cdr3_nt: TGTGCCAGCAGCCAAGATTATGGGAATCGGGGCGAGCAGTACTTC; j_call: TRBJ2-7; clone_size: -; d_call: -; v_call: TRBV4-2
cdr3_aa: CASSGTTGPYEQYF; cdr3_nt: TGTGCCAGCTCAGGGACGACAGGGCCCTACGAGCAGTACTTC; j_call: TRBJ2-7; clone_size: few; d_call: TRBD1; v_call: TRBV18
cdr3_aa: CASRLAENTGELFF; cdr3_nt: TGTGCCAGTAGACTAGCGGAGAACACCGGGGAGCTGTTTTTT; j_call: TRBJ2-2; clone_size: -; d_call: TRBD2; v_call: TRBV12-3/TRBV12-4
cdr3_aa: CASSISGGDESFEKLFF; cdr3_nt: TGTGCCAGCAGTATCTCGGGCGGTGACGAATCCTTTGAAAAACTGTTTTTT; j_call: TRBJ1-4; clone_size: many; d_call: -; v_call: TRBV12-3/TRBV12-4
cdr3_aa: CSPSGTYTDTQYF; cdr3_nt: TGCAGTCCCTCCGGGACCTACACAGATACGCAGTATTTT; j_call: TRBJ2-3; clone_size: -; d_call: -; v_call: TRBV20-1
cdr3_aa: CSAGLVDYEQYF; cdr3_nt: TGCAGTGCTGGACTAGTGGACTACGAGCAGTACTTC; j_call: TRBJ2-7; clone_size: many; d_call: TRBD2; v_call: TRBV20-1
cdr3_aa: CASIRGMGKETQYF; cdr3_nt: TGTGCCAGCATCAGGGGAATGGGGAAGGAGACCCAGTACTTC; j_call: TRBJ2-5; clone_size: once; d_call: -; v_call: TRBV12-3/TRBV12-4
cdr3_aa: CASRTGGAGAQTEAFF; cdr3_nt: TGTGCCAGCAGAACAGGGGGCGCGGGGGCACAGACTGAAGCTTTCTTT; j_call: TRBJ1-1; clone_size: few; d_call: TRBD1; v_call: TRBV28
cdr3_aa: CASSQGRMAQYF; cdr3_nt: TGTGCCAGCAGCCAAGGCCGTATGGCGCAGTATTTT; j_call: TRBJ2-3; clone_size: few; d_call: -; v_call: TRBV3-1
cdr3_aa: CSARDRFRSPLHF; cdr3_nt: TGCAGTGCCCGGGACAGGTTTAGGTCACCCCTCCACTTT; j_call: TRBJ1-6; clone_size: many; d_call: TRBD1; v_call: TRBV20-1
cdr3_aa: CSARAGTTDTQYF; cdr3_nt: TGCAGTGCTAGGGCTGGGACCACAGATACGCAGTATTTT; j_call: TRBJ2-3; clone_size: few; d_call: -; v_call: TRBV20-1
cdr3_aa: CASSYPSVSGTYEQYF; cdr3_nt: TGTGCCAGCAGTTACCCTTCGGTCTCGGGCACCTACGAGCAGTACTTC; j_call: TRBJ2-7; clone_size: few; d_call: -; v_call: TRBV6-5
cdr3_aa: CASSYYLAGADTQYF; cdr3_nt: TGTGCCAGCAGTTACTACTTGGCGGGGGCAGATACGCAGTATTTT; j_call: TRBJ2-3; clone_size: -; d_call: TRBD2; v_call: TRBV6-5
cdr3_aa: CASSPGQGEVGTEAFF; cdr3_nt: TGTGCCAGCAGCCCTGGGCAGGGGGAGGTGGGCACTGAAGCTTTCTTT; j_call: TRBJ1-1; clone_size: -; d_call: TRBD1; v_call: TRBV4-2
cdr3_aa: CASSRQARFEGYTF; cdr3_nt: TGTGCCAGCAGTCGACAGGCTCGGTTTGAGGGCTACACCTTC; j_call: TRBJ1-2; clone_size: -; d_call: -; v_call: TRBV12-3/TRBV12-4
cdr3_aa: CSARRAQETQYF; cdr3_nt: TGCAGTGCTAGGCGGGCTCAAGAGACCCAGTACTTC; j_call: TRBJ2-5; clone_size: many; d_call: -; v_call: TRBV20-1
cdr3_aa: CASSDSYGETQYF; cdr3_nt: TGTGCCAGCTCTGACAGCTACGGAGAGACCCAGTACTTC; j_call: TRBJ2-5; clone_size: once; d_call: -; v_call: TRBV18